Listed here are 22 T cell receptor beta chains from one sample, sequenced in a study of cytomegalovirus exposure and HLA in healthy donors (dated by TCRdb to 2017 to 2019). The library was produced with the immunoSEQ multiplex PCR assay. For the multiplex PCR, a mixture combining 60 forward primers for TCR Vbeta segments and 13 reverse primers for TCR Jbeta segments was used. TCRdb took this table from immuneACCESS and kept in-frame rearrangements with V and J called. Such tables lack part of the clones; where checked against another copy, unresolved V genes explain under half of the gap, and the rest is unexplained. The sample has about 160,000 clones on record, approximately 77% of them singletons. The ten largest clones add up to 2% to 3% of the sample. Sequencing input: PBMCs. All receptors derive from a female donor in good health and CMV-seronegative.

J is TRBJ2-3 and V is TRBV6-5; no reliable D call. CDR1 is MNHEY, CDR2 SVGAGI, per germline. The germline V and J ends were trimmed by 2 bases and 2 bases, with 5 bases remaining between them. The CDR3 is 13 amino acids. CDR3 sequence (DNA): TGTGCCAGCAGTTACAGAGTCACAGATACGCAGTATTTT. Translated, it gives CASSYRVTDTQYF.

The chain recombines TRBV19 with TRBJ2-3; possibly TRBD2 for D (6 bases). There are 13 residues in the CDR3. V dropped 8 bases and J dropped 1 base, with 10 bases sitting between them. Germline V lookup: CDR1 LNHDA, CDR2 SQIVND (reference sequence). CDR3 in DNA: TGTGCCAGTGGTCCTAGCGGCACAGATACGCAGTATTTT. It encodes CASGPSGTDTQYF.

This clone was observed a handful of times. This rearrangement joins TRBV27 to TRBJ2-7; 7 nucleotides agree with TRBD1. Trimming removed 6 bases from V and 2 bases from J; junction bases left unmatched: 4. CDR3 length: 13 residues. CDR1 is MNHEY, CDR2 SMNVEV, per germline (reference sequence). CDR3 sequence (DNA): TGTGCCAGCAGCCCGGGACAGACCTACGAGCAGTACTTC. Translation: CASSPGQTYEQYF.

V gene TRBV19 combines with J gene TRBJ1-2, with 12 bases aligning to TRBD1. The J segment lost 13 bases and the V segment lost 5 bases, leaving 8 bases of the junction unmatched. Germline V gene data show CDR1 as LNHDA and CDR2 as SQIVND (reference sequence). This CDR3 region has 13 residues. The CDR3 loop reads CASSRDRGRGGTF. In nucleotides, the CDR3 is TGTGCCAGTAGTCGGGACAGGGGGCGCGGCGGCACCTTC. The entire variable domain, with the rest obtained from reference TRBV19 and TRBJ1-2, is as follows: DGGITQSPKYLFRKEGQNVTLSCEQNLNHDAMYWYRQDPGQGLRLIYYSQIVNDFQKGDIAEGYSVSREKKESFPLTVTSAQKNPTAFYLCASSRDRGRGGTFGSGTRLTVV.

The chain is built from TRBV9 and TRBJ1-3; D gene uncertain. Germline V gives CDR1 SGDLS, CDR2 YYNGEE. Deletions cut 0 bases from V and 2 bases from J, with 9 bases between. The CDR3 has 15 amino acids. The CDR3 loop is CASSVGAGAGNTIYF. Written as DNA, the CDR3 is TGTGCCAGCAGCGTAGGGGCGGGCGCTGGAAACACCATATATTTT.

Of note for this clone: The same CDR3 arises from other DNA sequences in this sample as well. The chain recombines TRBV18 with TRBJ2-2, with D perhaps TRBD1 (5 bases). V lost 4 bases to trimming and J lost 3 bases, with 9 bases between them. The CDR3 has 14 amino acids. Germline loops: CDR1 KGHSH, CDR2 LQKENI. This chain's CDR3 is CASSRTQDTGELFF. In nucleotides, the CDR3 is TGTGCCAGCTCACGAACACAGGACACCGGGGAGCTGTTTTTT. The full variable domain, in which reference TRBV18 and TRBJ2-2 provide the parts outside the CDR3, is NAGVMQNPRHLVRRRGQEARLRCSPMKGHSHVYWYRQLPEEGLKFMVYLQKENIIDESGMPKERFSAEFPKEGPSILRIQQVVRGDSAAYFCASSRTQDTGELFFGEGSRLTVL.

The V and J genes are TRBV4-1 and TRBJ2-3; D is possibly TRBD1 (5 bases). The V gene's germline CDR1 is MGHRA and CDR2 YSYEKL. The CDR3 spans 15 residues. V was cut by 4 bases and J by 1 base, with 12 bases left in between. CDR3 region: CASSLLQAGTDTQYF. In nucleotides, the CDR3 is TGCGCCAGCAGCCTCCTACAGGCTGGCACAGATACGCAGTATTTT.

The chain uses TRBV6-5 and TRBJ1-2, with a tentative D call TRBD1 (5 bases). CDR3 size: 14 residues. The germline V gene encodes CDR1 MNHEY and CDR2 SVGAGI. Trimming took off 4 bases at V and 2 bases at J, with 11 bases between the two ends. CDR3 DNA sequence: TGTGCCAGCAGTTTCGGCCCAGGGAACTATGGCTACACCTTC. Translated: CASSFGPGNYGYTF.

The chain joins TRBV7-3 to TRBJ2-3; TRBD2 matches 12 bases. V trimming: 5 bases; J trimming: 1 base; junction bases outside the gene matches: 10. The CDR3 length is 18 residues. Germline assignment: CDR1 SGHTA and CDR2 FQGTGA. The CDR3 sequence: CASSLKPRLAGGTDTQYF. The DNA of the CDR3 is TGTGCCAGCAGCCTAAAACCCCGACTAGCGGGGGGCACAGATACGCAGTATTTT. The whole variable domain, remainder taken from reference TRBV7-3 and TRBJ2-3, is GAGVSQTPSNKVTEKGKYVELRCDPISGHTALYWYRQSLGQGPEFLIYFQGTGAADDSGLPNDRFFAVRPEGSVSTLKIQRTERGDSAVYLCASSLKPRLAGGTDTQYFGPGTRLTVL.

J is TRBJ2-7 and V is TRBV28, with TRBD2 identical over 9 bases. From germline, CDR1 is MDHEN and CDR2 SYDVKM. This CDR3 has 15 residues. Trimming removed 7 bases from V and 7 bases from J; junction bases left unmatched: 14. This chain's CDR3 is CASIAGGAGGPEQYF. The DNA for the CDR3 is TGTGCCAGCATCGCGGGGGGGGCGGGAGGGCCGGAGCAGTACTTC.

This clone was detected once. CDR3 in amino acids: CAWSRTGSTDTQYF. In nucleotides, the CDR3 is TGTGCCTGGAGTAGGACAGGGAGCACAGATACGCAGTATTTT. The chain links TRBV30 to TRBJ2-3; 8 bases fit TRBD1. V dropped 2 bases and J dropped 0; count of bases not matched to a gene: 1. Germline V gene sequence: CDR1 GTSNPN, CDR2 SVGIG (reference sequence). This CDR3 has 14 residues.

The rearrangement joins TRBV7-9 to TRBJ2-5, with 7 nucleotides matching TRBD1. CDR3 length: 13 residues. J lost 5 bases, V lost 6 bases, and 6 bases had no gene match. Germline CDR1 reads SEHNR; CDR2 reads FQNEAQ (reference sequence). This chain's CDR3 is CASRDRESETQYF. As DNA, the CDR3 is TGTGCCAGCAGAGACAGGGAAAGTGAGACCCAGTACTTC.

CDR3: CASSLGGTGAYEQYF. The CDR3 DNA follows: TGTGCCAGCAGCTTAGGTGGGACAGGAGCCTACGAGCAGTACTTC. V usage is TRBV7-2 and J usage is TRBJ2-7; TRBD1 matches 8 bases. V dropped 1 base and J dropped 2; count of bases not matched to a gene: 4. CDR1 is SGHTA and CDR2 is FQGNSA in the germline V gene. This CDR3 has 15 amino acids.

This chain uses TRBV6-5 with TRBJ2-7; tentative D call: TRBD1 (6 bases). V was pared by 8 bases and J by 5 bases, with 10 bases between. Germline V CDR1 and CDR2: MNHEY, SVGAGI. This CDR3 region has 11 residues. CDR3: CASLRGNEQYF. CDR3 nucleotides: TGTGCCAGCCTCAGGGGTAACGAGCAGTACTTC.

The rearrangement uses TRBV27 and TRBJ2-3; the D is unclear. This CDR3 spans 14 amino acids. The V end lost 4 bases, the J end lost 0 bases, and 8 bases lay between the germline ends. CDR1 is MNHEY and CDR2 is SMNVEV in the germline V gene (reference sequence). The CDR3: CASSSRASTDTQYF. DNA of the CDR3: TGTGCCAGCAGTTCGCGAGCGAGCACAGATACGCAGTATTTT.

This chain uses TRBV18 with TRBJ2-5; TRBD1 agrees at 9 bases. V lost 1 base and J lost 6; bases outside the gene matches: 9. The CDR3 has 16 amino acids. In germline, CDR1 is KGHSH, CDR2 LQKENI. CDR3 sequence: CASSPQRDRERKTQYF. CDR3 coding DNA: TGTGCCAGCTCACCACAACGGGACAGGGAGAGAAAGACCCAGTACTTC.

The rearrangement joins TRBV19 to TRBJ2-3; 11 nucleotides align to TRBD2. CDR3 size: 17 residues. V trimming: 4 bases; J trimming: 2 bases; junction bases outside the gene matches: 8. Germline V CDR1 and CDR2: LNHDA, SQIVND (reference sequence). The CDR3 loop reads CASSRLAGGPNTDTQYF. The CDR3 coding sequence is TGTGCCAGTAGTAGATTAGCGGGAGGGCCTAACACAGATACGCAGTATTTT. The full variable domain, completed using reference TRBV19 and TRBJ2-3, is DGGITQSPKYLFRKEGQNVTLSCEQNLNHDAMYWYRQDPGQGLRLIYYSQIVNDFQKGDIAEGYSVSREKKESFPLTVTSAQKNPTAFYLCASSRLAGGPNTDTQYFGPGTRLTVL.

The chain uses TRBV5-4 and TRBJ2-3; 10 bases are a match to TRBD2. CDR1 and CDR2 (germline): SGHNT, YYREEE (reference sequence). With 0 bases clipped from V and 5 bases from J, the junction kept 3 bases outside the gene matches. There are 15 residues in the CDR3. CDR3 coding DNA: TGTGCCAGCAGCTTGGCGTCTAGCGGGAGAGATACGCAGTATTTT. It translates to CASSLASSGRDTQYF.

The chain's CDR3 is CASSLPGHSPLHF. The DNA of the CDR3 is TGTGCCAGCAGCTTACCAGGGCACTCACCCCTCCACTTT. V gene TRBV7-3 combines with J gene TRBJ1-6, with D possibly matching TRBD1 (5 bases). This CDR3 is 13 amino acids long. Trimming cost V 2 bases and J 10 bases, with 9 bases left between them. Germline V lookup: CDR1 SGHTA, CDR2 FQGTGA.

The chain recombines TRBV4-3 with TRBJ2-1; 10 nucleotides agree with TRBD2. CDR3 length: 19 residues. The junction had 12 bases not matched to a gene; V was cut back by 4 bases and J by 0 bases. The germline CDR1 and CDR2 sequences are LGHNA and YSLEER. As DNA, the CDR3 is TGCGCCAGCAGCCTGATTTGGACTAGCGGATCAAGCTCCTACAATGAGCAGTTCTTC. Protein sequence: CASSLIWTSGSSSYNEQFF.

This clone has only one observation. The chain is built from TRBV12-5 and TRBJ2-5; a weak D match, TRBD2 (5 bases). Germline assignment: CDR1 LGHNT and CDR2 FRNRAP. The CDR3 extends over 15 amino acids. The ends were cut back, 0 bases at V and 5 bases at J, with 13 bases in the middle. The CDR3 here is CASGLVVGVGETQYF. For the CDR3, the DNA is TGTGCTAGTGGTTTGGTAGTCGGGGTGGGGGAGACCCAGTACTTC.

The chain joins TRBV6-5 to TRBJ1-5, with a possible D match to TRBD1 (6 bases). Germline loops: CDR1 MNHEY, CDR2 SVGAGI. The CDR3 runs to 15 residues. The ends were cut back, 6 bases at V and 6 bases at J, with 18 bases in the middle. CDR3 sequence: CASSRTGIVGQPQHF. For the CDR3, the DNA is TGTGCCAGCAGCCGTACAGGGATTGTTGGTCAGCCCCAGCATTTT.